A selection of T cell receptor beta chains follows, all from one sample in a study of blood T cell repertoires in COVID-19. Only in-frame clones appear in the TCRdb table, and some are missing; sequencing was by immunoSEQ multiplex PCR. This table holds about 400,000 clones, roughly 87% found once. The sequencing input was PBMCs or T cells enriched from blood (not recorded which). The receptors shown here come from a woman aged 25 to 39 who had recovered from COVID-19. Each CDR3 is given with its conserved first and last residue. A D gene is named only where the DNA matches it firmly. The size of a clone is reported for some rows only, either as once, few or many, or as a class for expanded clones.

clone_size | d_call | j_call | v_call | cdr3_nt | cdr3_aa
NA | NA | TRBJ1-2 | TRBV19 | TGTGCCAGTAGTATGGGGCCCGGAGATGGACAATATGGCTACACCTTC | CASSMGPGDGQYGYTF
NA | NA | TRBJ2-3 | TRBV23-1 | TGCGCCAGCAGTCAAGAATGCCAGGGGCAGGGTTGTACGCAGTATTTT | CASSQECQGQGCTQYF
NA | NA | TRBJ1-5 | TRBV10-2 | TGCGCCAGCAGTGGAGCAGGGGTGGATCAGCCCCAGCATTTT | CASSGAGVDQPQHF
once | NA | TRBJ2-1 | TRBV18 | TGTGCCAGCTCACCCGGGGGCGGGAGTTCCCATGAGCAGTTCTTC | CASSPGGGSSHEQFF
once | TRBD2 | TRBJ2-3 | TRBV7-8 | TGTGCCAGCAGCTTAGCCTGGCGGGGGGCCCCCACAGTCCCGTATTTT | CASSLAWRGAPTVPYF
NA | NA | TRBJ2-1 | TRBV6-5 | TGTGCCAGCAGTTACACAAAATATGAGCAGTTCTTC | CASSYTKYEQFF
NA | TRBD1 | TRBJ2-1 | TRBV11-2 | TGTGCCAGCAGCTGGGGACAGGGTATGTACAATGAGCAGTTCTTC | CASSWGQGMYNEQFF
NA | NA | TRBJ1-6 | TRBV5-1 | TGCGCCAGCAGCTTGGCGCCTCAGGGTGGGGGGGCACCCCTCCACTTT | CASSLAPQGGGAPLHF
NA | TRBD1 | TRBJ1-1 | TRBV2 | TGTGCCAGCAGGAGAGGGGGCGCGGTCCACACTGAAGCTTTCTTT | CASRRGGAVHTEAFF
NA | TRBD1 | TRBJ1-1 | TRBV28 | TGTGCCAGCAGTTTAGACAGGGGTACTGAAGCTTTCTTT | CASSLDRGTEAFF
NA | NA | TRBJ1-2 | TRBV18 | TGTGCCAGCTCACCCTCATCGTCAGGGCTCACTAACTATGGCTACACCTTC | CASSPSSSGLTNYGYTF
NA | NA | TRBJ1-1 | TRBV30 | TGTGCCTGGACGGGTAATGAAGCTTTCTTT | CAWTGNEAFF
NA | TRBD1 | TRBJ1-2 | TRBV9 | TGTGCCAGCAGCGCGGGACAGGGTTTTGGCTACACCTTC | CASSAGQGFGYTF
NA | NA | TRBJ1-1 | TRBV29-1 | TGCAGCGTTGTCGAGTCCGGGGACACTGAAGCTTTCTTT | CSVVESGDTEAFF